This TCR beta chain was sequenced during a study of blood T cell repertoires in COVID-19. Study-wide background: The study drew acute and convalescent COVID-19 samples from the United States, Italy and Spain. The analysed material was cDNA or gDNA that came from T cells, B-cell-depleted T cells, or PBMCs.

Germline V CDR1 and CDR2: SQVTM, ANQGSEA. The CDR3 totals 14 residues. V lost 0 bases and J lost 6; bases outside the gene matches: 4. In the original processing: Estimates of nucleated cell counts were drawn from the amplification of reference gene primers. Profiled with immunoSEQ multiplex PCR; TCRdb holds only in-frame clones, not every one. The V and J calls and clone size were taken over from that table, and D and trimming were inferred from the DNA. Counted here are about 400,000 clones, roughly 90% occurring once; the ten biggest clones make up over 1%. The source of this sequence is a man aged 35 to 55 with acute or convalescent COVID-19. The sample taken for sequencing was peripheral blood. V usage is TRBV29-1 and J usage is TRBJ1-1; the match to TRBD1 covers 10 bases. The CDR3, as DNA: TGCAGCGTTGAAGATCGCGACAGGGGGCCTGAAGCTTTCTTT. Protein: CSVEDRDRGPEAFF.